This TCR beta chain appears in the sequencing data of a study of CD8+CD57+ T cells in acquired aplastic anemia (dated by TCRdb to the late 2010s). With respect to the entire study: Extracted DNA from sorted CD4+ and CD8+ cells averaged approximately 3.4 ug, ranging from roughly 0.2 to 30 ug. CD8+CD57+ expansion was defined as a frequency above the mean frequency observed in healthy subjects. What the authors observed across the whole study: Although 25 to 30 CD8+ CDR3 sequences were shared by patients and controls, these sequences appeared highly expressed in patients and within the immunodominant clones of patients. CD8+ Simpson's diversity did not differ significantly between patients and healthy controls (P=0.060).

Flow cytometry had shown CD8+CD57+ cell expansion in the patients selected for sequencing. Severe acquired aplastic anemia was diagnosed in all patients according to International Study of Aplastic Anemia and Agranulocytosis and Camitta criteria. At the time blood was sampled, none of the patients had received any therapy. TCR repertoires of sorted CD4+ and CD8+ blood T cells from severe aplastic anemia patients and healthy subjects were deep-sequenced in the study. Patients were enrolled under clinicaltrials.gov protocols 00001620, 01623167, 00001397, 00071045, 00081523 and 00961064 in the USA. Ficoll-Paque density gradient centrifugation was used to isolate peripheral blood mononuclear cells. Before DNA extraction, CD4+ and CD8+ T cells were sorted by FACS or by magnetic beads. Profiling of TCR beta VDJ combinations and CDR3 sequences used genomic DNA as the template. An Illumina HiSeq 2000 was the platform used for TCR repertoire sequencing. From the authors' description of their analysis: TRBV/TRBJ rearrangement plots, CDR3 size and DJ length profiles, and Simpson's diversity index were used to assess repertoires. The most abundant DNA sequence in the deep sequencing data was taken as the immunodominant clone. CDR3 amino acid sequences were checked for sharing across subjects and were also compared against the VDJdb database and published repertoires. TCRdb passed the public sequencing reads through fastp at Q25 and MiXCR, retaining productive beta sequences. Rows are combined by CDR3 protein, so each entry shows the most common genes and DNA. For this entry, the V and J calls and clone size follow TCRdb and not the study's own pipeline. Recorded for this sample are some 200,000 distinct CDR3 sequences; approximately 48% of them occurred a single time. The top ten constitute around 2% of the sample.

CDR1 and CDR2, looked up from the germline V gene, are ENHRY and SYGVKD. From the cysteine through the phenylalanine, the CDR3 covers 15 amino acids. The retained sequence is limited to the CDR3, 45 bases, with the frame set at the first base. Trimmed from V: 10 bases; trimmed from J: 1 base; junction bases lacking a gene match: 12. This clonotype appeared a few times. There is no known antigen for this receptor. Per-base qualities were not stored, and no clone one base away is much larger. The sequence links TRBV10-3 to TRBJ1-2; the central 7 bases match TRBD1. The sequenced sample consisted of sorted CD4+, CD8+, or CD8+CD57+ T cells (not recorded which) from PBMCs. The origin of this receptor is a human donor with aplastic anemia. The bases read TGTGCCACCAGGCTAGCCCGGGACAGTAACTATGGCTACACCTTC. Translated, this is CATRLARDSNYGYTF.